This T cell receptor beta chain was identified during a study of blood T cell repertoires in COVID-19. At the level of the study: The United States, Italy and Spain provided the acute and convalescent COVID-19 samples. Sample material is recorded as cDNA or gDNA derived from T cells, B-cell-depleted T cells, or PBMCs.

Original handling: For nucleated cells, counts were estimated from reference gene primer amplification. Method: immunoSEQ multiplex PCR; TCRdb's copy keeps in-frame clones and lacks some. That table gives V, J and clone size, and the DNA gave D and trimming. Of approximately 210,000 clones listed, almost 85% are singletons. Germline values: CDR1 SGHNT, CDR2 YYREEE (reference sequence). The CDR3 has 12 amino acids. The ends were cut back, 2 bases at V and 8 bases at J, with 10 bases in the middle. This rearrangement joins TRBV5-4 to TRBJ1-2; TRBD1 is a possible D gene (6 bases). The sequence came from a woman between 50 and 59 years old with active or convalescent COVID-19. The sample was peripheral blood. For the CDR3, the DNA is TGTGCCAGCAGCTTACAGGGAGACGGCTACACCTTC. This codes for CASSLQGDGYTF.